These 17 T cell receptor beta chains were sequenced from one sample in a study of cytomegalovirus exposure and HLA in healthy donors. Sequencing was performed with immunoSEQ multiplex PCR; in TCRdb, only in-frame clones are kept and a portion is missing. In the table there are approximately 99,000 clones, around 82% of which are singletons. Specimen: PBMCs. These receptors were obtained from a woman under 30 in good health and CMV-seronegative.

The chain uses TRBV28 and TRBJ1-1; 7 bases map to TRBD1. Germline CDR1 MDHEN, CDR2 SYDVKM. The CDR3 totals 12 residues. V gave up 8 bases and J gave up 4 bases; unmatched junction bases: 4. The CDR3 DNA is TGTGCCAGCGACAGGGAATTCACTGAAGCTTTCTTT. Amino acids: CASDREFTEAFF.

This rearrangement joins TRBV19 to TRBJ1-1; D remains ambiguous. CDR1 is LNHDA and CDR2 is SQIVND in the germline V gene (reference sequence). This CDR3 has 15 amino acids. V was shortened by 6 bases and J by 0 bases, with 14 bases between the two germline ends. CDR3 nucleotide sequence: TGTGCCAGTAGCACCACCGGCAGGCTGAACACTGAAGCTTTCTTT. Its protein product is CASSTTGRLNTEAFF.

This chain connects TRBV14 to TRBJ2-5, with 8 bases lining up with TRBD2. J was trimmed by 0 bases and V by 5 bases; bases with no gene match: 8. Germline CDR1 SGHDN, CDR2 FVKESK. There are 16 residues in the CDR3. For the CDR3, the DNA is TGTGCCAGCAGCTTCGGGGGGGCGGTGTACCAAGAGACCCAGTACTTC. Translating it yields CASSFGGAVYQETQYF.

The genes are TRBV7-8 and TRBJ2-7; 7 bases fit TRBD2. The CDR3 extends over 15 amino acids. With V trimmed by 5 bases and J by 1 base, 8 bases remained unmatched. Germline-derived CDR1 and CDR2 are SGHVS and FQNEAQ. CDR3 in amino acids: CASSRGSQYSYEQYF. The CDR3 DNA reads TGTGCCAGCAGCCGCGGGAGTCAATATTCCTACGAGCAGTACTTC.

This sequence joins TRBV7-6 and TRBJ2-7; no clear D gene. The CDR3 runs to 14 residues. V shed 3 bases and J shed 6 bases, with 15 bases lying between them. Germline loops: CDR1 SGHVS, CDR2 FNYEAQ. This CDR3 reads CASSLYGRYGEQYF. The CDR3 DNA sequence: TGTGCCAGCAGCTTGTACGGTAGATACGGCGAGCAGTACTTC.

The chain joins TRBV30 to TRBJ1-1, with 7 bases that match TRBD1. The V segment lost 2 bases and the J segment 1 base; nucleotides outside the gene matches: 1. Germline V CDR1 and CDR2: GTSNPN, SVGIG (reference sequence). The length of the CDR3 is 13 residues. CDR3 region: CAWSRQGNTEAFF. CDR3 nucleotide sequence: TGTGCCTGGAGTAGACAGGGGAACACTGAAGCTTTCTTT.

This CDR3 reads CASSYSSDGYTF. The DNA for the CDR3 is TGTGCCAGCAGTTATAGTTCCGATGGCTACACCTTC. J is TRBJ1-2 and V is TRBV5-6; no clear D gene. Germline V CDR1 and CDR2: SGHDT, YYEEEE. Trimming shortened V by 5 bases and J by 6 bases, and 11 bases separated the two germline ends. The CDR3 has 12 amino acids.

The rearrangement links TRBV2 to TRBJ2-7; TRBD1 matches at 9 bases. This CDR3 comprises 14 residues. The germline V gene encodes CDR1 SNHLY and CDR2 FYNNEI. Trimming took 6 bases from V and 5 from J; bases not matched to a gene: 8. This CDR3 is CASSSGQGIHEQYF. CDR3 bases: TGTGCCAGCAGCTCTGGACAGGGGATCCACGAGCAGTACTTC.

The V gene is TRBV19, the J gene TRBJ2-6, with 7 bases lining up with TRBD1. The germline gives CDR1 LNHDA, CDR2 SQIVND (reference sequence). The ends lost 1 base at V and 0 bases at J; junction bases unmatched: 9. The CDR3 extends over 19 amino acids. Here the CDR3 DNA reads TGTGCCAGTAGTATAGTAATCTGGGACAGCAGCTCTGGGGCCAACGTCCTGACTTTC. Amino acid sequence: CASSIVIWDSSSGANVLTF. The variable domain in full, with the rest retrieved from reference TRBV19 and TRBJ2-6, is DGGITQSPKYLFRKEGQNVTLSCEQNLNHDAMYWYRQDPGQGLRLIYYSQIVNDFQKGDIAEGYSVSREKKESFPLTVTSAQKNPTAFYLCASSIVIWDSSSGANVLTFGAGSRLTVL.

This clone has only a few counts. This chain connects TRBV27 to TRBJ1-2; D remains unclear. CDR1 and CDR2 (germline): MNHEY, SMNVEV (reference sequence). This CDR3 contains 13 residues. Trimming shortened V by 2 bases and J by 4 bases, and 8 bases separated the two germline ends. DNA for the CDR3: TGTGCCAGCAGTTTACGGGGTTTCTATGGCTACACCTTC. The encoded protein is CASSLRGFYGYTF.

The chain carries TRBV5-1 and TRBJ1-4; 7 nucleotides match TRBD1. The CDR3 runs to 15 residues. Per the germline V gene, CDR1 is SGHRS and CDR2 is YFSETQ. V lost 6 bases, J lost 8 bases, and 13 bases stayed unmatched. In nucleotides, the CDR3 is TGCGCCAGCAATCCCTTAGGGGGCGAACGGGAAAAACTGTTTTTT. Its translation is CASNPLGGEREKLFF.

This chain links TRBV11-2 with TRBJ2-3; 8 bases are a match to TRBD2. Germline V lookup: CDR1 SGHAT, CDR2 FQNNGV. J gave up 3 bases and V 8 bases, and 7 bases lay outside the gene matches. The CDR3 has 14 amino acids. In DNA, the CDR3 is TGTGCCAGCCGGGGGGGACAAGAAACAGATACGCAGTATTTT. Amino acid sequence: CASRGGQETDTQYF.

V and J are TRBV7-2 and TRBJ1-4; D uncertain. The CDR3 loop spans 13 amino acids. Trimming took 4 bases from V and 8 from J, leaving 11 bases between them. CDR1 is SGHTA, CDR2 FQGNSA, per germline. CDR3 bases: TGTGCCAGCAGCTACCGGGGTTGGGAAAAACTGTTTTTT. Amino acids: CASSYRGWEKLFF.

The V gene is TRBV9, the J gene TRBJ2-1; TRBD2 is a possible D gene (6 bases). Trimming left V 5 bases short and J 6 bases short, with 21 bases between. The CDR3 totals 16 residues. Germline V gene sequence: CDR1 SGDLS, CDR2 YYNGEE. The CDR3 bases are TGTGCCAGCAGTCGGCGGGGAAGGGGTCGGACCAATGAGCAGTTCTTC. This gives the protein CASSRRGRGRTNEQFF.

The gene calls are TRBV7-9 and TRBJ1-1, with 11 bases fitting TRBD1. Germline CDR1 SEHNR, CDR2 FQNEAQ (reference sequence). With 7 bases clipped from V and 6 bases from J, the junction kept 7 bases outside the gene matches. The CDR3 has 14 amino acids. The CDR3 protein is CASTRGQGAPEAFF. In DNA, the CDR3 is TGTGCCAGCACCAGAGGACAGGGGGCACCTGAAGCTTTCTTT.

J is TRBJ1-1 and V is TRBV7-9; D gene uncertain. CDR3 length: 15 residues. In germline, CDR1 is SEHNR, CDR2 FQNEAQ (reference sequence). Trimming took off 5 bases at V and 1 base at J, with 14 bases between the two ends. The CDR3 region is CASSPPGVGNTEAFF. DNA for the CDR3: TGTGCCAGCAGCCCCCCCGGGGTCGGGAACACTGAAGCTTTCTTT.

The chain carries TRBV2 and TRBJ2-3; perhaps TRBD2 as D (5 bases). Germline V gene lookup returns CDR1 SNHLY and CDR2 FYNNEI. V was shortened by 6 bases and J by 2 bases, with 9 bases between the two germline ends. The CDR3 length is 13 residues. The CDR3 nucleotides read TGTGCCAGCAGACTAGGCCTCACAGATACGCAGTATTTT. This codes for CASRLGLTDTQYF.